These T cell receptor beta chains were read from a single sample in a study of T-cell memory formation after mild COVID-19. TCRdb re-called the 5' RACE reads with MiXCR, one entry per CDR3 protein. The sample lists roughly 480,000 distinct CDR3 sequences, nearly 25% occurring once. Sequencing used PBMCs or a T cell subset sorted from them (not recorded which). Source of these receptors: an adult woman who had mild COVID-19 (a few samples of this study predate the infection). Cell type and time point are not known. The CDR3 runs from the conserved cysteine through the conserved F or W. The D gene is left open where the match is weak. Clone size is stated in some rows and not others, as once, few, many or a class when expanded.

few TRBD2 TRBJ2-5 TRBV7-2 CASSQGLAGEGETQYF TGTGCCAGCAGCCAAGGACTAGCGGGAGAGGGAGAGACCCAGTACTTC
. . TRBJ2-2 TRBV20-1 CSARGGRRGKTNTGELFF TGCAGTGCTAGAGGAGGCCGGAGGGGAAAAACGAACACCGGGGAGCTGTTTTTT
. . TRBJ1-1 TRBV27 CASSLNGATYRYTEAFF TGTGCCAGCAGTTTAAACGGGGCCACCTATAGATACACTGAAGCTTTCTTT
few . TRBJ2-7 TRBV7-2 CASSLLWDEGSYEQYF TGTGCCAGCAGCTTACTCTGGGATGAGGGCTCCTACGAGCAGTACTTC
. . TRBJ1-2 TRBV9 CASSARPNYGYTF TGTGCCAGCAGCGCCCGCCCTAACTATGGCTACACCTTC
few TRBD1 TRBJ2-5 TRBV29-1 CSGGGGQGQETQYF TGCAGCGGTGGTGGTGGACAGGGTCAAGAGACCCAGTACTTC
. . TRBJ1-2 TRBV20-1 CSAPSYGYTF TGCAGTGCGCCTAGCTATGGCTACACCTTC
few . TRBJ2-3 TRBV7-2 CASSLTTSTDTQYF TGTGCCAGCAGCTTGACGACTAGCACAGATACGCAGTATTTT
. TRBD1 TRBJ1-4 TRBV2 CASRGHRDRYNEKLFF TGTGCCAGCAGAGGCCACCGGGACAGATATAATGAAAAACTGTTTTTT
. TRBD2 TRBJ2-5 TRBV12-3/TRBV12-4 CASSSGTSGRGETQYF TGTGCCAGCAGTTCCGGGACTAGCGGGAGAGGAGAGACCCAGTACTTC
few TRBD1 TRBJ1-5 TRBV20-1 CSASPGQGTQPQHF TGCAGTGCTAGTCCGGGACAGGGTACTCAGCCCCAGCATTTT
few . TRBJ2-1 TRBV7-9 CASKWQGLLDEQFF TGTGCCAGCAAGTGGCAGGGCCTGTTAGATGAGCAGTTCTTC
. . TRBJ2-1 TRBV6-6 CASSYVGIWQFF TGTGCCAGCAGTTACGTAGGGATTTGGCAGTTCTTC
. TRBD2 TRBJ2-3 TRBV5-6 CASSFGLAGISTDTQYF TGTGCCAGCAGCTTTGGGCTAGCGGGGATATCCACAGATACGCAGTATTTT
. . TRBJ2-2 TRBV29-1 CSVEVPPPNTGELFF TGCAGCGTTGAAGTACCCCCTCCGAACACCGGGGAGCTGTTTTTT
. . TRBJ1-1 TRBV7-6 CDSGKLNTEAFF TGTGACAGCGGGAAGCTGAACACTGAAGCTTTCTTT
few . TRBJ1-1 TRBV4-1 CASSQPGGPSAFF TGCGCCAGCAGCCAACCGGGGGGCCCTTCAGCTTTCTTT
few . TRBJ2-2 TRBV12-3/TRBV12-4 CANTVRGRSVTGELFF TGTGCCAATACTGTACGGGGTCGTTCGGTCACCGGGGAGCTGTTTTTT
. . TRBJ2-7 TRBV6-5 CASSYSIPGTYEQYF TGTGCCAGCAGTTACTCGATCCCAGGGACCTACGAGCAGTACTTC
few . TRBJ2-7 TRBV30 CAWSTARGQYF TGTGCCTGGAGTACCGCCAGGGGGCAGTACTTC
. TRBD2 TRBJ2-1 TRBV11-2 CASSLQAGGRYNEQFF TGTGCCAGCAGCTTACAAGCGGGAGGAAGGTACAATGAGCAGTTCTTC
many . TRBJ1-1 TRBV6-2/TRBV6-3 CASSYTHSNTEAFF TGTGCCAGCAGTTACACTCACTCGAACACTGAAGCTTTCTTT
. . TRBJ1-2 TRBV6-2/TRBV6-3 CASSFGIPPYGYTF TGTGCCAGCAGCTTCGGGATTCCCCCCTATGGCTACACCTTC
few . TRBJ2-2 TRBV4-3 CASSQGPGDGGTGELFF TGCGCCAGCAGCCAAGGCCCTGGGGATGGAGGCACCGGGGAGCTGTTTTTT
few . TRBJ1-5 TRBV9 CASSVAPGPQPQHF TGTGCCAGCAGCGTAGCCCCTGGGCCGCAGCCCCAGCATTTT
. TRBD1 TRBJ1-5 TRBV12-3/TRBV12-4 CASSRTTTGVNQPQHF TGTGCCAGCAGCCGCACAACGACAGGGGTCAATCAGCCCCAGCATTTT
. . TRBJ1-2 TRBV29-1 CSAEVGYGYTF TGCAGCGCCGAAGTAGGCTATGGCTACACCTTC
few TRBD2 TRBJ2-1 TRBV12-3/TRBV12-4 CASTRGGPDNEQFF TGTGCCAGCACTAGGGGAGGGCCCGACAATGAGCAGTTCTTC
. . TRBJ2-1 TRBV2 CASSDIVLYNEQFF TGTGCCAGCAGTGATATAGTACTCTACAATGAGCAGTTCTTC
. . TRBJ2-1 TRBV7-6 CASSLGVRRVEQFF TGTGCCAGCAGCTTAGGGGTTCGACGGGTCGAGCAGTTCTTC
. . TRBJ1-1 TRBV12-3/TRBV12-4 CASSPALTPEAFF TGTGCCAGCAGTCCGGCCCTCACGCCTGAAGCTTTCTTT
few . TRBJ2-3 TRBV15 CATSSKDYTDTQYF TGTGCCACCAGCAGCAAAGACTACACAGATACGCAGTATTTT
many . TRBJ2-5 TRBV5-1 CASSESPRDYQETQYF TGCGCCAGCAGCGAATCCCCCCGGGACTACCAAGAGACCCAGTACTTC
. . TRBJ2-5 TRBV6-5 CASSYRNRQETQYF TGTGCCAGCAGTTACCGGAACCGGCAAGAGACCCAGTACTTC
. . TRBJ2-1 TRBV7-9 CASSLQGQNNEQFF TGTGCCAGCAGCTTACAGGGACAAAACAATGAGCAGTTCTTC
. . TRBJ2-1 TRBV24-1 CATSAGSLGRNYNEQFF TGTGCCACCAGTGCTGGTTCTTTGGGTAGAAACTACAATGAGCAGTTCTTC
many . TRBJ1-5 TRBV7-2 CASSSGPQSNQPQHF TGTGCCAGCAGCTCGGGACCTCAGAGCAATCAGCCCCAGCATTTT
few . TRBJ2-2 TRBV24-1 CATSGSLKSTGELFF TGTGCCACCAGTGGCAGTCTCAAGAGCACCGGGGAGCTGTTTTTT
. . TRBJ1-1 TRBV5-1 CASSLGGHVAGIVNTEAFF TGCGCCAGCAGCTTGGGAGGCCACGTTGCAGGGATCGTGAACACTGAAGCTTTCTTT
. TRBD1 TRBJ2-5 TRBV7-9 CASSGTGGGQETQYF TGTGCCAGCAGCGGAACAGGGGGAGGCCAAGAGACCCAGTACTTC
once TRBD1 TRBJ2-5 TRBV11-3 CASSPDRGFVGQETQYF TGTGCCAGCAGCCCGGACAGGGGGTTCGTGGGCCAAGAGACCCAGTACTTC
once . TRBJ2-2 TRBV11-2 CASSLGSVGELFF TGTGCCAGCAGCTTAGGTTCGGTCGGGGAGCTGTTTTTT
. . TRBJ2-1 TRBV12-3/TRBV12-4 CASSLAHLGYNEQFF TGTGCCAGCAGTTTAGCGCATCTGGGTTACAATGAGCAGTTCTTC
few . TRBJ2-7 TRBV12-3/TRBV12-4 CASSLRPDSSYEQYF TGTGCCAGCAGTTTACGTCCGGACAGCTCCTACGAGCAGTACTTC
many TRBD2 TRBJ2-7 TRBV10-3 CAISQTPGGQYF TGTGCCATCAGTCAGACTCCGGGAGGGCAGTACTTC
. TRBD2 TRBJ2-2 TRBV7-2 CASSSPIGRGGIGELFF TGTGCCAGCAGCTCCCCGATTGGGCGGGGGGGAATCGGGGAGCTGTTTTTT
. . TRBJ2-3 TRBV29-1 CSVDGQSTDTQYF TGCAGCGTGGACGGACAGTCTACAGATACGCAGTATTTT